The sequence of this TCR beta chain was determined in a study of cytomegalovirus exposure and HLA in healthy donors. Study-wide points: Trimming of TCR beta V- and J-genes showed a link, identified in a later analysis, to a missense DCLRE1C variant. In a later analysis, HLA-associated TCR beta chains were more clonally expanded than equally common others.

With respect to this clone: Its target is not known.

V lost 1 base to trimming and J lost 3 bases, with 11 bases between them. The CDR3 runs to 15 residues. Germline assignment: CDR1 LGHNA and CDR2 YNFKEQ. Primers: 60 Vbeta forward and 13 Jbeta reverse. Authors' analysis steps: In a later analysis, the count reached tens of millions of unique TCR beta chains, with about 10 million shared. TCRdb's table, derived via immunoSEQ multiplex PCR, lists solely in-frame clones and lacks some. The DNA was the basis for D and trimming; V, J and clone size are from that table. The sample holds 280,000 or so clones, around nine tenths seen once. The chain combines TRBV4-2 with TRBJ2-3; D is uncertain. The sequenced sample was PBMCs. This clonotype originated in a woman aged 18-35 years in good health and CMV-seronegative. The CDR3 region has the DNA TGTGCCAGCAGCCAAGTCCGGTCTACTACAGATACGCAGTATTTT. It encodes CASSQVRSTTDTQYF.